This T cell receptor beta chain was profiled in a study of shared clonotypes between healthy human individuals (dated by TCRdb to 2018 to 2021). Study-level background: The cohort included a few men and a couple of women between 18 and 49 years of age. For each donor, CD4 naive and CD4 memory were each given three plates, CD8 naive was given two plates, and CD8 memory was given one plate. To estimate repertoire size and how much clonotype sharing occurs between individuals, the study deeply sequenced the blood TCR repertoires of roughly 5 healthy adults. To increase sequencing depth and limit assay-specific biases, different laboratories used diverse techniques to prepare libraries and sequence TCR repertoires. Between about 0.85 and 10 billion PBMCs per donor were obtained by leukapheresis. What the research found in general, with its limitations: Estimated clonotype richness was generally larger for naive than for memory subsets. Sampling was restricted to blood, and TCR repertoires in tissue are likely to differ from TCR repertoires in blood. Because the study included only a small number of donors, the genetic and exposure-history diversity represented was limited. Pairwise subsampling led to the expectation that sequencing depth would affect the degree of clonotype sharing among donors. Even with the large sequencing depth, rarefaction of the sorted-subset datasets indicated that sequencing was incomplete. Clonotypes shared by all four sorted-subset donors showed higher generation probabilities than non-shared clonotypes. Sharing across a few donors was observed for around 5% of naive CD4, 3% to 4% of naive CD8, 2.3% of memory CD4, and about 0.38% of memory CD8 clonotypes.

As concerns this clone: Its antigen is not yet known. Within one base of it there is no much larger clone, and no base qualities were kept.

CD8 naive samples consisted of CD45RO-negative cells that were positively selected for CCR7, yielding a CD45RA+CCR7+ population without TemRA cells. The donors were healthy, HIV-negative adults who had no recently reported acute infections or vaccinations. Every donor was a Caucasian adult residing in Nashville, Tennessee, USA. Blood was obtained by leukapheresis, after which PBMCs were separated by Ficoll-Histopaque density gradient centrifugation and cryopreserved in liquid nitrogen vapor phase. Analytical flow cytometry was used to check the purity and quantity of every magnetically sorted T cell population. Genomic DNA was isolated from each sorted fraction and quantified by UV absorbance on a Nanodrop 2000c. Using the deep immunoSEQ assay, multiplex PCR amplified TCR CDR3 regions from genomic DNA. Extracted genomic DNA from each cell subset was distributed evenly across all wells of several immunoSEQ 96-well plates, and each plate was treated as a replicate. For sorted subsets, roughly 0.2 ug genomic DNA, equal to about 30,000 T cell genomes, was loaded into each replicate PCR. Purified libraries were quantified with a Qubit 3.0 fluorometer, sized on a Bioanalyzer 2100, and re-quantified with the KAPA Library Quantification kit. Every immunoSEQ 96-well plate was sequenced on a separate single-read 150-cycle Illumina NextSeq 550 flow cell. In the paper's pipeline: Because the immunoSEQ output included only junctional sequences and no quality scores, the filtering could not be the same as the filtering used for full-length reads. Sequences were annotated with PyIR, a Python wrapper for IgBLAST v1.9, and V/J genes and CDR3 were assigned using IMGT germline references. Any read was removed if the V/J assignment was weak (E-value above 1e-6), the CDR3 was missing, or the read contained stop codons, out-of-frame junctions, or ambiguous translated residues. V3J clonotypes were defined as sequences sharing an identical inferred V gene, J gene, and CDR3 amino acid sequence. Percentage overlap between repertoires was computed as shared unique clonotypes divided by the size of the smaller repertoire. Richness of each repertoire was evaluated using RTK rarefaction, the Chao1 estimator, and Recon v2.1 estimates of unobserved clonotypes. For all TCRbeta clonotypes obtained by the gDNA method from a handful of donors, generation probabilities were computed with OLGA. The table was pulled from immuneACCESS by TCRdb, which kept in-frame rearrangements only. Such tables lose some clones; where checked, under half of the loss comes from unresolved V genes, and the rest has no known cause. Clonal size and the V and J genes are those of that table, whereas D and trimming came from the DNA. Counted in this sample were approximately 2,000,000 clones; 85% to 95% of them appeared once. Together, the top ten hold approximately 1.6% of the sample.

The TCR sequence derives from a man younger than 30 in good health. Some clones in this sample may be carry-over from other donors' samples. The specimen was naive CD8+ T cells from PBMCs. The cell subset or site label, read with the paper, signifies: CD45RA+CCR7+.

The nucleotide sequence is TGTGCCAGCAGTGGGACTAGCGGGGTCACTGGGACCCAGTACTTC. Its amino acids are CASSGTSGVTGTQYF. The chain uses TRBV25-1 and TRBJ2-5, with 12 bases matching TRBD2. The CDR3, from cysteine to phenylalanine, totals 15 residues. Only CDR3 DNA remains: 45 bases, in frame from the first base. CDR1 and CDR2 are read off the germline V gene as MGHDK and SYGVNS. V loses 4 bases at its end and J loses 7 bases; junction bases beyond the gene matches: 7.